This TCR beta chain is drawn from a study of T-cell memory formation after mild COVID-19. TCRdb analysed the 5' RACE reads with MiXCR anew, one entry per CDR3 protein. The data show around 220,000 distinct CDR3 sequences, with about a sixth seen just once and roughly 3.6% held by the top ten. General study findings and limits: The authors did not confirm SARS-CoV-2 specificity of second-wave clones peaking day 37.

Germline V gene sequence: CDR1 SGDLS, CDR2 YYNGEE. The CDR3 runs 16 residues. Trimming took off 2 bases at V and 4 bases at J, with 18 bases between the two ends. Turning to this clonotype: What it recognizes is unknown.

Source material: PBMCs or a T cell subset sorted from them (not recorded which). This receptor was obtained from a man between 18 and 29 years old who had mild COVID-19 (a few samples of this study predate the infection). Cell type and time point are not known. The chain has TRBV9 and TRBJ1-1, with D possibly TRBD1 on 5 matching bases. DNA for the CDR3: TGTGCCAGCAGCGTTATGGGGGAGATCATGACCACTGAAGCTTTCTTT. Protein sequence: CASSVMGEIMTTEAFF.